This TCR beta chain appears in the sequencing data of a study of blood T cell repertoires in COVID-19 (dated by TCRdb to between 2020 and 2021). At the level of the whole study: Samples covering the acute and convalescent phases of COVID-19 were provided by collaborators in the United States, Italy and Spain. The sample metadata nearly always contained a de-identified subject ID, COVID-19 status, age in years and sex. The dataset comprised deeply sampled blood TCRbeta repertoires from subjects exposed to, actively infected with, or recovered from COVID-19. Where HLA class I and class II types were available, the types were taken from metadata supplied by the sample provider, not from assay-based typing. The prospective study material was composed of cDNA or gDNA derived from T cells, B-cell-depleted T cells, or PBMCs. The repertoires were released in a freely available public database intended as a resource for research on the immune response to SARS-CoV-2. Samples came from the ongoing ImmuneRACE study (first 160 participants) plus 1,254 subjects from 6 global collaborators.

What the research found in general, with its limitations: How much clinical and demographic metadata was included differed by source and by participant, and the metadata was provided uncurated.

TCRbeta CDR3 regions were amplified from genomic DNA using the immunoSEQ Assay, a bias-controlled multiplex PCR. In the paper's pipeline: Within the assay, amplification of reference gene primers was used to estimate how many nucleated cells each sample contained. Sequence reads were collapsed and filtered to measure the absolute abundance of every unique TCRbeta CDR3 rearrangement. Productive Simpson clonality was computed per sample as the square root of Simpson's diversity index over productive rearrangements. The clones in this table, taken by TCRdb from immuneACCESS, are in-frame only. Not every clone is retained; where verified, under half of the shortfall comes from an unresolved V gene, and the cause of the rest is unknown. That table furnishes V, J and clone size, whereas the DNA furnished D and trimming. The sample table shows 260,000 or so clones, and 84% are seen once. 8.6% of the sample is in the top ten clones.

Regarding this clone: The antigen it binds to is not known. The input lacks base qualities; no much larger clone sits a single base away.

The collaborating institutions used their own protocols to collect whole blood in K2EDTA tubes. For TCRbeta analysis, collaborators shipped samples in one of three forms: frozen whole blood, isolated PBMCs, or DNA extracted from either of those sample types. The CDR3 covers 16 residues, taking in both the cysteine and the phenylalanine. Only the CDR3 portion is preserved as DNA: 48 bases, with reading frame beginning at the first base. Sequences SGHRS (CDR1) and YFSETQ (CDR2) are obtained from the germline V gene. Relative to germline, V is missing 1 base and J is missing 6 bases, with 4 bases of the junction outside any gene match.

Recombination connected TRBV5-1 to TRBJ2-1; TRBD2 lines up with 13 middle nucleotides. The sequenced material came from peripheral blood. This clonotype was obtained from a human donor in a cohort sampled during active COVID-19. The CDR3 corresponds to CASSLRLAGGVNEQFF. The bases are TGCGCCAGCAGCTTGCGACTAGCGGGAGGTGTCAATGAGCAGTTCTTC.